The rows below give T cell receptor beta chains drawn from one sample of a study of cytomegalovirus exposure and HLA in healthy donors. Clones were sequenced by immunoSEQ multiplex PCR, and TCRdb holds only the in-frame ones, with some missing. The repertoire includes about 130,000 clones, roughly 80% of them detected once, and 3% to 3.5% sits in the top ten. Sequencing input: PBMCs. The receptors stem from a male donor in good health and CMV-seronegative. Both conserved end residues are part of each CDR3. Each record gives: clone size, J gene, V gene, D gene, CDR3 DNA, CDR3 protein. D genes are given only for firm matches. Clone size, where shown, is once, few, many, or a class for clones that have expanded.

clone size: .; J gene: TRBJ2-4; V gene: TRBV7-2; D gene: .; CDR3 DNA: TGTGCCAGCAGCTTAAGTGGGGAGAAAAACAGTCAGTACTTC; CDR3 protein: CASSLSGEKNSQYF
clone size: .; J gene: TRBJ2-4; V gene: TRBV5-6; D gene: TRBD1; CDR3 DNA: TGTGCCAGCAGCGGAAACAGGGGGCAAAACATTCAGTACTTC; CDR3 protein: CASSGNRGQNIQYF
clone size: few; J gene: TRBJ2-2; V gene: TRBV5-6; D gene: TRBD1; CDR3 DNA: TGTGCCAGCAGCTTAGGGGGACAGTCCACCGGGGAGCTGTTTTTT; CDR3 protein: CASSLGGQSTGELFF
clone size: .; J gene: TRBJ1-2; V gene: TRBV25-1; D gene: .; CDR3 DNA: TGTGCCAGCAGTGATGGATGGCAGGGGTACGGCTACACCTTC; CDR3 protein: CASSDGWQGYGYTF
clone size: .; J gene: TRBJ2-3; V gene: TRBV4-1; D gene: TRBD1; CDR3 DNA: TGCGCCAGCAGCCAATCTTCTCCGGACAGGGTGTATCCAGATACGCAGTATTTT; CDR3 protein: CASSQSSPDRVYPDTQYF
clone size: .; J gene: TRBJ2-1; V gene: TRBV5-1; D gene: .; CDR3 DNA: TGCGCCAGCAGCTTCGGGGTTAATGAGCAGTTCTTC; CDR3 protein: CASSFGVNEQFF
clone size: few; J gene: TRBJ1-1; V gene: TRBV5-6; D gene: .; CDR3 DNA: TGTGCCAGCAGAGGTACAGGGAAGAACACTGAAGCTTTCTTT; CDR3 protein: CASRGTGKNTEAFF
clone size: .; J gene: TRBJ2-3; V gene: TRBV6-5; D gene: TRBD2; CDR3 DNA: TGTGCCAGCAGTTACTCGGGAGGGTTCGGCACAGATACGCAGTATTTT; CDR3 protein: CASSYSGGFGTDTQYF
clone size: .; J gene: TRBJ1-1; V gene: TRBV30; D gene: .; CDR3 DNA: TGTGCCTGGGAGGCACAAGGGAGGGGAGGGGCTGAAGCTTTCTTT; CDR3 protein: CAWEAQGRGGAEAFF
clone size: .; J gene: TRBJ2-7; V gene: TRBV27; D gene: TRBD1; CDR3 DNA: TGTGCCAGCAGGGGACAGCCTTCCTACGAGCAGTACTTC; CDR3 protein: CASRGQPSYEQYF
clone size: .; J gene: TRBJ2-3; V gene: TRBV5-1; D gene: .; CDR3 DNA: TGCGCCAGCAGCTTGGGTAATACGCAGTATTTT; CDR3 protein: CASSLGNTQYF
clone size: .; J gene: TRBJ2-7; V gene: TRBV2; D gene: .; CDR3 DNA: TGTGCCAGCAGGACTCAGCCCTACGAGCAGTACTTC; CDR3 protein: CASRTQPYEQYF
clone size: .; J gene: TRBJ2-1; V gene: TRBV18; D gene: TRBD2; CDR3 DNA: TGTGCCAGCTCGGGGACTAGCGGGGAAGGTGAGCAGTTCTTC; CDR3 protein: CASSGTSGEGEQFF
clone size: .; J gene: TRBJ1-3; V gene: TRBV7-2; D gene: TRBD1; CDR3 DNA: TGTGCCAGCAGCTTACTACAGGGGCCTGGAAACACCATATATTTT; CDR3 protein: CASSLLQGPGNTIYF
clone size: .; J gene: TRBJ2-3; V gene: TRBV9; D gene: TRBD2; CDR3 DNA: TGTGCCAGCAGCGCCACCAGCGGGGGGGCCAGGACAGATACGCAGTATTTT; CDR3 protein: CASSATSGGARTDTQYF
clone size: .; J gene: TRBJ1-1; V gene: TRBV5-1; D gene: .; CDR3 DNA: TGCGCCAGCAGCTTGACCTCGCCAGGCCTTGGGGCTTTCTTT; CDR3 protein: CASSLTSPGLGAFF
clone size: .; J gene: TRBJ2-1; V gene: TRBV27; D gene: .; CDR3 DNA: TGTGCCAGCAGCAGAGGGATCTTGGGCAATGAGCAGTTCTTC; CDR3 protein: CASSRGILGNEQFF
clone size: .; J gene: TRBJ1-5; V gene: TRBV11-2; D gene: TRBD1; CDR3 DNA: TGTGCCAGCAGCAAGACAGGGGACAGCAATCAGCCCCAGCATTTT; CDR3 protein: CASSKTGDSNQPQHF
clone size: .; J gene: TRBJ2-7; V gene: TRBV5-4; D gene: .; CDR3 DNA: TGTGCCAGCAGCTCAGGACAGAGGGTGGCCTACGAGCAGTACTTC; CDR3 protein: CASSSGQRVAYEQYF
clone size: few; J gene: TRBJ2-2; V gene: TRBV7-9; D gene: TRBD1; CDR3 DNA: TGTTCCAGCAGCTTAGGGGGCATTGGCGGGGAGCTGTTTTTT; CDR3 protein: CSSSLGGIGGELFF
clone size: .; J gene: TRBJ1-1; V gene: TRBV7-9; D gene: .; CDR3 DNA: TGTGCCAGCAGCTTAGCGAAGCTTATGAACACTGAAGCTTTCTTT; CDR3 protein: CASSLAKLMNTEAFF
clone size: .; J gene: TRBJ2-7; V gene: TRBV7-9; D gene: TRBD1; CDR3 DNA: TGTGCCAGCACCCTGGACAGGATCTACGAGCAGTACTTC; CDR3 protein: CASTLDRIYEQYF
clone size: .; J gene: TRBJ1-1; V gene: TRBV19; D gene: .; CDR3 DNA: TGTGCCAGTAGTATAAGACGGACAGAGAACACTGAAGCTTTCTTT; CDR3 protein: CASSIRRTENTEAFF
clone size: .; J gene: TRBJ2-7; V gene: TRBV27; D gene: TRBD2; CDR3 DNA: TGTGCCAGCATCTTAAGAAGGAGCAACTCGATAGCGGGGGGGACCTACGAGCAGTACTTC; CDR3 protein: CASILRRSNSIAGGTYEQYF
clone size: .; J gene: TRBJ1-1; V gene: TRBV5-1; D gene: .; CDR3 DNA: TGCGCCAGCAGCCTACAGGGTGGTCACACTGAAGCTTTCTTT; CDR3 protein: CASSLQGGHTEAFF
clone size: .; J gene: TRBJ1-3; V gene: TRBV10-3; D gene: .; CDR3 DNA: TGTGCCATCAGTGAGGGACACTCTGGAAACACCATATATTTT; CDR3 protein: CAISEGHSGNTIYF
clone size: few; J gene: TRBJ2-3; V gene: TRBV15; D gene: TRBD2; CDR3 DNA: TGTGCCACCAGCAGAGTAGCGGGGTTCCCCACTAGCACAGATACGCAGTATTTT; CDR3 protein: CATSRVAGFPTSTDTQYF
clone size: .; J gene: TRBJ2-7; V gene: TRBV27; D gene: .; CDR3 DNA: TGTGCCAGCAGTTCCTCATGGCCCTACGAGCAGTACTTC; CDR3 protein: CASSSSWPYEQYF
clone size: .; J gene: TRBJ2-1; V gene: TRBV11-2; D gene: .; CDR3 DNA: TGTGCCAGCAGCTTTGACCGGAGCTCCTACAATGAGCAGTTCTTC; CDR3 protein: CASSFDRSSYNEQFF
clone size: .; J gene: TRBJ2-1; V gene: TRBV25-1; D gene: TRBD1; CDR3 DNA: TGTGCCAGCAGTGAAGACAGGGAGATGGTGTCCTACAATGAGCAGTTCTTC; CDR3 protein: CASSEDREMVSYNEQFF
clone size: .; J gene: TRBJ2-1; V gene: TRBV4-2; D gene: TRBD2; CDR3 DNA: TGTGCCAGCAGCCAAGAGACTAGCGGATCCTACAATGAGCAGTTCTTC; CDR3 protein: CASSQETSGSYNEQFF
clone size: .; J gene: TRBJ1-3; V gene: TRBV6-1; D gene: .; CDR3 DNA: TGTGCCAGCAGCCCCCGACAATACTCTGGAAACACCATATATTTT; CDR3 protein: CASSPRQYSGNTIYF
clone size: .; J gene: TRBJ1-6; V gene: TRBV28; D gene: .; CDR3 DNA: TGTGCCAGCAAAGAAGGGGTTTCACCCCTCCACTTT; CDR3 protein: CASKEGVSPLHF
clone size: .; J gene: TRBJ2-7; V gene: TRBV7-9; D gene: .; CDR3 DNA: TGTTCCAGCAGCGGATCCGGGAAAGGTGTTCTTTTGGGGCAGTACTTC; CDR3 protein: CSSSGSGKGVLLGQYF
clone size: .; J gene: TRBJ2-1; V gene: TRBV7-9; D gene: TRBD2; CDR3 DNA: TGTGCCAGCAGCGGCAGACTAGCGGGGTCGGATGAGCAGTTCTTC; CDR3 protein: CASSGRLAGSDEQFF
clone size: .; J gene: TRBJ2-7; V gene: TRBV7-9; D gene: .; CDR3 DNA: TGTGCCAGCAGTGGACGGGGATACGAGCAGTACTTC; CDR3 protein: CASSGRGYEQYF
clone size: .; J gene: TRBJ1-6; V gene: TRBV5-6; D gene: .; CDR3 DNA: TGTGCCAGCGGATCGGGCCTAGGGGATAATTCACCCCTCCACTTT; CDR3 protein: CASGSGLGDNSPLHF
clone size: .; J gene: TRBJ1-6; V gene: TRBV6-5; D gene: .; CDR3 DNA: TGTGCCAGCAGTTACTCTCTAGACCTTCCTAATTCACCCCTCCACTTT; CDR3 protein: CASSYSLDLPNSPLHF
clone size: .; J gene: TRBJ1-1; V gene: TRBV5-1; D gene: TRBD1; CDR3 DNA: TGCGCCAGCAGCCGGGGATCCAGGGGGGAACTTGGAGCTTTCTTT; CDR3 protein: CASSRGSRGELGAFF
clone size: .; J gene: TRBJ2-3; V gene: TRBV7-9; D gene: TRBD2; CDR3 DNA: TGTGCCAGCACCGGGAGCGGGGACACAGATACGCAGTATTTT; CDR3 protein: CASTGSGDTDTQYF
clone size: .; J gene: TRBJ2-7; V gene: TRBV6-5; D gene: .; CDR3 DNA: TGTGCCAGCAGTTGGACATCTCAACTCTACGAGCAGTACTTC; CDR3 protein: CASSWTSQLYEQYF
clone size: .; J gene: TRBJ1-1; V gene: TRBV4-2; D gene: .; CDR3 DNA: TGTGCCAGCAGCCAAGTCGTCGTTAACACTGAAGCTTTCTTT; CDR3 protein: CASSQVVVNTEAFF
clone size: once; J gene: TRBJ2-7; V gene: TRBV10-2; D gene: .; CDR3 DNA: TGCGCCAGCAGCACCTCCCCAACGAGTTACGAGCAGTACTTC; CDR3 protein: CASSTSPTSYEQYF
clone size: .; J gene: TRBJ2-5; V gene: TRBV27; D gene: .; CDR3 DNA: TGTGCCAGCAGTTTTAACTGGGGCCGCCAAGAGACCCAGTACTTC; CDR3 protein: CASSFNWGRQETQYF
clone size: .; J gene: TRBJ2-7; V gene: TRBV5-1; D gene: TRBD1; CDR3 DNA: TGCGCCAGCAGCTCAATTCCGGGACAGGGATCTTTCGAGCAGTACTTC; CDR3 protein: CASSSIPGQGSFEQYF
clone size: .; J gene: TRBJ2-3; V gene: TRBV5-1; D gene: TRBD1; CDR3 DNA: TGCGCCAGCAGCTATCGATCACTCCGGGACAGGGGCACAGATACGCAGTATTTT; CDR3 protein: CASSYRSLRDRGTDTQYF
clone size: few; J gene: TRBJ2-1; V gene: TRBV18; D gene: .; CDR3 DNA: TGTGCCAGCAACATAGCCTCCTACAATGAGCAGTTCTTC; CDR3 protein: CASNIASYNEQFF
clone size: once; J gene: TRBJ2-7; V gene: TRBV7-9; D gene: TRBD1; CDR3 DNA: TGTGCCAGCAGCGTAAGAGGCGGGACAGGGGGCTCCGAGCAGTACTTC; CDR3 protein: CASSVRGGTGGSEQYF
clone size: .; J gene: TRBJ1-6; V gene: TRBV5-5; D gene: TRBD1; CDR3 DNA: TGTGCCAGCAGCCGCTCCGGGACAGGGTTGAGCTCCTATAATTCACCCCTCCACTTT; CDR3 protein: CASSRSGTGLSSYNSPLHF
clone size: .; J gene: TRBJ1-1; V gene: TRBV6-1; D gene: .; CDR3 DNA: TGTGCCAACAAGCCGCTTACGGGTTTCTTT; CDR3 protein: CANKPLTGFF
clone size: .; J gene: TRBJ1-4; V gene: TRBV4-2; D gene: .; CDR3 DNA: TGTGCCAGCAGCCAAGACCCGGCGGGTAATGAAAAACTGTTTTTT; CDR3 protein: CASSQDPAGNEKLFF